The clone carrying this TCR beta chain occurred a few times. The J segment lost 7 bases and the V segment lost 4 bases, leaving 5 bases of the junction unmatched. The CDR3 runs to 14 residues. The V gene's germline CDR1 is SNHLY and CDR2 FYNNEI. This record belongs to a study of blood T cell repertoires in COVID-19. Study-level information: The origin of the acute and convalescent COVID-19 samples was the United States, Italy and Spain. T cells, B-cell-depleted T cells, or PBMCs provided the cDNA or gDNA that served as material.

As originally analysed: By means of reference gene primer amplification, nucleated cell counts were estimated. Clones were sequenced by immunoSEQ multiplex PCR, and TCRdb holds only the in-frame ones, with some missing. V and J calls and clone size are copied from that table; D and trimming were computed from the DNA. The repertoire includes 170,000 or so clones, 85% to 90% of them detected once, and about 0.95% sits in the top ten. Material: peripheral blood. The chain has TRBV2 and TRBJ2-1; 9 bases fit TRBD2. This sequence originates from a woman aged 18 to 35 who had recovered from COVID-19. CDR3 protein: CASSVIAGVNEQFF. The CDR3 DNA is TGTGCCAGCAGTGTGATAGCGGGAGTTAATGAGCAGTTCTTC.